This T cell receptor (beta chain) emerged from a study of blood T cells in healthy people across ages. General study results and limits: Per million T cells, TCR beta diversity dropped about linearly as age rose. Fewer expanded clones and more diversity marked long-lived versus aged donors.

Comment on this clonotype: Its antigen is currently unknown.

A J-beta primer mix and a sample-barcoded 5' primer were used in a second PCR of about 7 to 12 cycles. A template-switch adaptor with 12 random nucleotides tagged each cDNA molecule. TCRdb passed the 5' RACE reads through MiXCR, listing each CDR3 protein once. Here the sample spans 1.2 million to 1.5 million distinct CDR3 sequences, approximately 42% being singletons. Trimming left V 1 base short and J 5 bases short, with 2 bases between. Looked up from germline, CDR1 is GTSNPN and CDR2 is SVGIG (reference sequence). This CDR3 is built from 10 residues. The chain employs TRBV30 and TRBJ2-5; the D is unclear. Sequencing was done on a sample of blood. This sequence originates from a woman under 30 in good health. The CDR3 loop reads CAWSAETQYF. CDR3 coding DNA: TGTGCCTGGAGTGCGGAGACCCAGTACTTC.